What follows is one T cell receptor (beta chain) and its context. Its antigen is not identified. This record belongs to a study of early T cells in non-severe SARS-CoV-2 infection. Between the trimmed V and J ends, which lost 4 bases and 13 bases, there was a span of 14 bases. Germline CDR1 SQVTM, CDR2 ANQGSEA. This CDR3 contains 11 residues. Study-wide results and caveats: VDJdb matching skewed toward anti-spike CD8 responses, missing private and CD4 specificities.

The TCR library protocol was used to attach unique molecular identifiers. These identifiers were attached to individual cDNA molecules. MiXCR, run by TCRdb on the 5' RACE reads, gives a single entry per CDR3 protein. This sample has around 81,000 distinct CDR3 sequences, with around 14% found just once. This TCR was sampled from an adult who was a healthcare worker with PCR-confirmed SARS-CoV-2 infection or an uninfected control (not recorded which). The chain combines TRBV29-1 with TRBJ2-4, with D hard to call. The specimen sequenced was whole blood. The CDR3 nucleotides are TGCAGCGTTGTATTAGGGTGGTCGCAGTACTTC. Its protein product is CSVVLGWSQYF.